The 8 T cell receptor beta chains reported below all come from one sample, sequenced in a study of vaccination effects on CD4 cells after COVID-19. Their antigens are not known. Libraries were prepared by immunoSEQ multiplex PCR; TCRdb keeps only in-frame clonotypes and omits some of them. The data show 25,000 to 40,000 clones, over 55% seen once. With the ViraFEST assay, the study expanded antigen-specific CD4+ T cells using viral peptide pools, then sequenced them. Following culture for nine to ten days, CD4+ T cells were isolated. Participants were vaccinated with two doses of either the BNT162b2 or mRNA-1273 vaccine. The input for sequencing was CD4+ T cells from PBMCs cultured with SARS-CoV-2 spike peptides, taken after COVID-19 vaccination. Receptor source: a human donor who received a COVID-19 vaccine.

The sample holds one count of this clone. The rearrangement uses TRBV24-1 and TRBJ2-1; a weak D match, TRBD1 (6 bases). The CDR3 spans 13 residues. Trimming cost V 5 bases and J 9 bases, with 13 bases left between them. The germline V gene encodes CDR1 KGHDR and CDR2 SFDVKD. CDR3 residues: CATSGVGGGEQFF. CDR3 coding DNA: TGTGCCACCAGTGGCGTTGGGGGCGGTGAGCAGTTCTTC.

The V gene is TRBV19, the J gene TRBJ2-1, with D tentatively TRBD2 (7 bases). V gave up 6 bases and J gave up 7 bases, with 16 bases separating them. This CDR3 region has 14 residues. CDR1 LNHDA and CDR2 SQIVND come from the germline V gene (reference sequence). CDR3 loop: CASRGAGVLNEQFF. The CDR3 nucleotides read TGTGCCAGTAGGGGGGCGGGAGTGTTAAATGAGCAGTTCTTC.

The V gene is TRBV5-1, the J gene TRBJ2-7, with D perhaps being TRBD1 or TRBD2 (5 bases each). V dropped 0 bases and J dropped 2 bases, with 9 bases sitting between them. The germline V gene has CDR1 SGHRS and CDR2 YFSETQ. The CDR3 extends over 14 amino acids. The CDR3 loop reads CASSLERGPYEQYF. CDR3 DNA: TGCGCCAGCAGCTTGGAACGGGGCCCCTACGAGCAGTACTTC.

J is TRBJ2-3 and V is TRBV9, with 12 bases identical to TRBD2. The germline CDR1 and CDR2 sequences are SGDLS and YYNGEE. The CDR3 consists of 15 residues. Trimming cost V 2 bases and J 3 bases; bases outside gene matches: 1. CDR3 DNA: TGTGCCAGCAGCGTCCTAGCGGGGGGGACAGATACGCAGTATTTT. Its protein product is CASSVLAGGTDTQYF. The variable domain in full, completed from reference TRBV9 and TRBJ2-3, reads DSGVTQTPKHLITATGQRVTLRCSPRSGDLSVYWYQQSLDQGLQFLIQYYNGEERAKGNILERFSAQQFPDLHSELNLSSLELGDSALYFCASSVLAGGTDTQYFGPGTRLTVL.

The chain is built from TRBV6-6 and TRBJ1-5; the D is unclear. Trimming removed 6 bases at V and 9 bases at J, with 18 bases between. CDR3 length: 14 residues. The germline V gene encodes CDR1 MNHNY and CDR2 SVGAGI (reference sequence). The CDR3 protein is CASRLLGIMAPQHF. The CDR3 DNA is TGTGCCAGCAGATTGTTAGGGATCATGGCGCCCCAGCATTTT.

This sequence joins TRBV3-1 (or the pseudogene TRBV3-2) and TRBJ2-6; weak D call: TRBD1 (5 bases). Germline V CDR1 and CDR2: LGHDT, YNNKEL (reference sequence). The CDR3 is 19 residues long. Trimming cost V 0 bases and J 1 base, with 16 bases left between them. The CDR3 sequence: CASSQDQGRVESGANVLTF. CDR3 coding DNA: TGTGCCAGCAGCCAAGATCAAGGCAGGGTGGAGTCTGGGGCCAACGTCCTGACTTTC.

V is TRBV4-1 and J is TRBJ2-5; 13 bases fit TRBD2. CDR1 is MGHRA, CDR2 YSYEKL, per germline. The ends lost 4 bases at V and 2 bases at J; junction bases unmatched: 4. The CDR3 is made up of 16 amino acids. The CDR3 region has the DNA TGCGCCAGCAGCCCGGGGACTAGCGGGGTACAAGAGACCCAGTACTTC. Its protein product is CASSPGTSGVQETQYF.

This sequence joins TRBV15 and TRBJ2-1; 8 bases map to TRBD2. CDR3 size: 17 residues. Germline-derived CDR1 and CDR2 are LNHNV and YYDKDF (reference sequence). V lost 2 bases to trimming and J lost 7 bases; unmatched junction nucleotides: 13. The CDR3 loop reads CATSRSPLSGSSNEQFF. The CDR3 bases are TGTGCCACCAGCAGATCGCCGCTGAGCGGGAGTAGTAATGAGCAGTTCTTC.